Described below is a single T cell receptor beta chain sequence and its context. As yet, its antigen is unknown. PCR was performed using 60 Vbeta and 13 Jbeta primers. Original methodology: As a later analysis found, there were tens of millions of unique TCR beta chains, of which roughly 11 million were shared. The method was immunoSEQ multiplex PCR; TCRdb's version includes in-frame clones alone and lacks a portion of them. V, J and clone size derive from that table, while D and trimming were established from the DNA sequence. Among 170,000 or so clones listed, around 77% were seen once. This entry is derived from a study of cytomegalovirus exposure and HLA in healthy donors. The V gene's germline CDR1 is SGHNT and CDR2 YYREEE (reference sequence). The CDR3 totals 17 residues. Trimming at V came to 2 bases and at J to 2 bases, leaving 11 bases not matched to a gene. Overall study findings and caveats: Associated with cytomegalovirus, according to the listing, were about 160 TCR beta chains.

This chain joins TRBV5-4 and TRBJ2-3; 7 bases match TRBD2. The sample consisted of PBMCs. This TCR was sampled from a man aged 55 to 69 in good health and CMV-seronegative. CDR3 residues: CASSFLASGSTTDTQYF. For the CDR3, the DNA is TGTGCCAGCAGCTTTTTAGCTAGCGGCAGTACCACAGATACGCAGTATTTT.